This T cell receptor beta chain is drawn from a study of tumor-infiltrating lymphocytes in localized non-small cell lung cancer. V lost 0 bases and J lost 6, with 8 bases in between. Looked up from germline, CDR1 is SEHNR and CDR2 is FQNEAQ (reference sequence). This CDR3 has 13 residues. TCRdb's copy holds only in-frame clones and misses some; the assay was immunoSEQ multiplex PCR. The sample includes 15,000 to 20,000 clones, approximately 84% of them seen just once. This clone was detected once. The sequence derives from a human donor with non-small cell lung cancer. Sequencing was performed on lung tumor tissue. The chain employs TRBV7-9 and TRBJ1-2; D gene ambiguous. As DNA, the CDR3 is TGTGCCAGCAGCTTAGCTAATAGGGATGGCTACACCTTC. Its translation is CASSLANRDGYTF.